The rows below give T cell receptor beta chains drawn from one sample of a study of CD8+ T cells in alopecia areata. Libraries were prepared by immunoSEQ multiplex PCR; TCRdb keeps only in-frame clonotypes and omits some of them. The sample lists some 200,000 clones, 43% seen once, with around 2.5% in the top ten. The sample here was CD4+ T cells sorted from blood, taken around week 37, from a patient treated with tofacitinib. Receptor source: a human donor with alopecia areata. CDR3s include the opening cysteine and the closing phenylalanine or tryptophan. A D gene is named only where the DNA matches it firmly. Rows may omit the clone size; those that give it use once, few, many or a size class.

D	size	J	V	CDR3	DNA
TRBD1	NA	TRBJ2-2	TRBV29-1	CSVAGGTGLTTGELFF	TGCAGCGTTGCGGGTGGGACAGGGCTTACCACCGGGGAGCTGTTTTTT
NA	NA	TRBJ2-4	TRBV4-3	CASSQDNGRDIQYF	TGCGCCAGCAGCCAAGATAATGGAAGGGACATTCAGTACTTC
TRBD1	NA	TRBJ1-2	TRBV10-3	CAIRAGTGGSGYTF	TGTGCCATCAGGGCCGGGACAGGGGGCTCTGGCTACACCTTC
NA	few	TRBJ1-2	TRBV30	CAWSQAVYGYTF	TGTGCCTGGAGCCAGGCGGTCTATGGCTACACCTTC
TRBD2	NA	TRBJ2-3	TRBV6-6	CASSSAGIEGTDTQYF	TGTGCCAGCAGTTCAGCGGGGATAGAGGGCACAGATACGCAGTATTTT
TRBD2	NA	TRBJ2-7	TRBV30	CAWRAGALEQYF	TGTGCCTGGCGAGCGGGAGCGCTCGAGCAGTACTTC
NA	many	TRBJ1-4	TRBV28	CASSLSPRSNEKLFF	TGTGCCAGCAGTTTATCGCCACGGTCTAATGAAAAACTGTTTTTT
TRBD1	NA	TRBJ1-4	TRBV27	CASSLSRQGGGEKLFF	TGTGCCAGCAGTTTATCCAGACAGGGCGGGGGGGAAAAACTGTTTTTT
NA	few	TRBJ1-5	TRBV19	CASSVRGRQPQHF	TGTGCCAGTAGCGTACGTGGGCGTCAGCCCCAGCATTTT
NA	NA	TRBJ2-7	TRBV6-5	CASSYGVLQYF	TGTGCCAGCAGTTACGGGGTCTTGCAGTACTTC
NA	NA	TRBJ1-2	TRBV30	CAWSVIRRGFGYTF	TGTGCCTGGAGTGTAATAAGGAGAGGGTTTGGCTACACCTTC
NA	few	TRBJ2-7	TRBV19	CASSMGTFSSYEQYF	TGTGCCAGTAGTATGGGGACATTTAGCTCCTACGAGCAGTACTTC
NA	NA	TRBJ2-3	TRBV5-4	CASSSGIGTDTQYF	TGTGCCAGCAGCTCGGGTATTGGCACAGATACGCAGTATTTT
NA	NA	TRBJ2-1	TRBV7-8	CASTPLAYNEQFF	TGTGCCAGCACCCCGCTAGCTTACAATGAGCAGTTCTTC
NA	NA	TRBJ2-1	TRBV23-1	CASSHSDVASSYNEQFF	TGCGCCAGCAGTCATTCGGACGTAGCTAGCTCCTACAATGAGCAGTTCTTC
TRBD1	NA	TRBJ1-2	TRBV6-5	CASNKGQNYGYTF	TGTGCCAGCAACAAGGGACAGAACTATGGCTACACCTTC
NA	NA	TRBJ1-1	TRBV7-9	CASSLAITGVNAEAFF	TGTGCCAGCAGCTTAGCGATAACAGGAGTCAACGCTGAAGCTTTCTTT
NA	NA	TRBJ2-2	TRBV7-9	CASRPQGDGELFF	TGTGCCAGCAGGCCACAAGGGGACGGGGAGCTGTTTTTT
NA	NA	TRBJ2-1	TRBV6-6	CASRGDEQFF	TGTGCCAGCAGAGGGGATGAGCAGTTCTTC
NA	NA	TRBJ1-2	TRBV19	CASSIGENGYTF	TGTGCCAGTAGTATAGGTGAAAATGGCTACACCTTC
NA	once	TRBJ2-5	TRBV5-1	CASSRQQETQYF	TGCGCCAGCAGTAGACAACAAGAGACCCAGTACTTC
NA	few	TRBJ2-3	TRBV11-2	CASSARIDSFTQYF	TGTGCCAGCAGCGCCCGAATAGACAGTTTTACGCAGTATTTT
NA	few	TRBJ1-2	TRBV30	CAWSQLEESGYTF	TGTGCCTGGAGCCAGTTGGAGGAGAGTGGCTACACCTTC
NA	few	TRBJ2-5	TRBV30	CAWKGQFAAPQETQYF	TGTGCCTGGAAGGGCCAGTTTGCTGCCCCACAAGAGACCCAGTACTTC
TRBD1	NA	TRBJ1-5	TRBV4-2	CASSLLRGQGQPQHF	TGTGCCAGCAGCCTACTCAGGGGGCAGGGGCAGCCCCAGCATTTT
NA	NA	TRBJ2-5	TRBV14	CASSQEGRFGTQYF	TGTGCCAGCAGCCAAGAAGGGCGGTTTGGGACCCAGTACTTC
NA	NA	TRBJ2-1	TRBV7-9	CASSLVNHEQFF	TGTGCCAGCAGCTTAGTTAACCATGAGCAGTTCTTC
TRBD1	few	TRBJ2-2	TRBV29-1	CSVWTGGGRDTGELFF	TGCAGCGTCTGGACAGGGGGCGGGAGGGACACCGGGGAGCTGTTTTTT
TRBD2	NA	TRBJ2-1	TRBV4-1	CASSQDRLAGNNEQFF	TGCGCCAGCAGCCAAGACAGGCTAGCGGGAAACAATGAGCAGTTCTTC
TRBD1	NA	TRBJ1-2	TRBV19	CASRSTGGSNYGYTF	TGTGCCAGTAGATCTACAGGGGGCTCTAACTATGGCTACACCTTC
TRBD1	few	TRBJ1-2	TRBV30	CACLTGFYGYTF	TGTGCCTGCTTGACAGGGTTCTATGGCTACACCTTC
NA	few	TRBJ1-5	TRBV9	CASSDRGSSDHQPQHF	TGTGCCAGCAGCGATCGGGGCTCCTCCGACCATCAGCCCCAGCATTTT
TRBD2	few	TRBJ2-1	TRBV29-1	CSAHKLAGVYNEQFF	TGCAGCGCCCATAAACTAGCGGGAGTCTACAATGAGCAGTTCTTC
TRBD2	NA	TRBJ2-1	TRBV4-1	CASSQGTSGHYNEQFF	TGCGCCAGCAGCCAAGGAACTAGCGGACACTACAATGAGCAGTTCTTC
NA	few	TRBJ2-7	TRBV7-3	CASSPGSLHEQYF	TGTGCCAGCAGTCCGGGCTCTCTCCACGAGCAGTACTTC
NA	few	TRBJ2-3	TRBV18	CASSPQAVDTQYF	TGTGCCAGCTCACCACAGGCCGTAGATACGCAGTATTTT
NA	NA	TRBJ2-1	TRBV30	CAWKRWSSYNEQFF	TGTGCCTGGAAGAGGTGGAGCTCCTACAATGAGCAGTTCTTC
TRBD1	NA	TRBJ2-3	TRBV29-1	CSVVPGQGSTDTQYF	TGCAGCGTTGTTCCGGGACAGGGAAGCACAGATACGCAGTATTTT
NA	NA	TRBJ1-2	TRBV29-1	CSTSSRGEGYTF	TGCAGCACCTCCAGTCGGGGGGAAGGCTACACCTTC
NA	NA	TRBJ1-2	TRBV4-3	CASSPIGGREVGYTF	TGCGCCAGCAGTCCCATTGGGGGCAGGGAGGTTGGCTACACCTTC